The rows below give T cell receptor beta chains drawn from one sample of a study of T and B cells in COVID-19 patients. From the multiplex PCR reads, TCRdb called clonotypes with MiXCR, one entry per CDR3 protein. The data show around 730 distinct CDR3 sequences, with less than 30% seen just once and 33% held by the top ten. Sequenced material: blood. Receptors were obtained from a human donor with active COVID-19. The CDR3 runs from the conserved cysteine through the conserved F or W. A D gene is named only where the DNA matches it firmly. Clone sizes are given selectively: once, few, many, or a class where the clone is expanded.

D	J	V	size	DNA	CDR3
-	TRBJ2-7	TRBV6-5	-	TGTGCCAGCAGTTACCGCCGGGGCGGAGTCTACGAGCAGTACTTC	CASSYRRGGVYEQYF
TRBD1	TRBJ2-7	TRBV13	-	TGTGCCAGCAGCGAGGAGGGACAGGGCCACGAGCAGTACTTC	CASSEEGQGHEQYF
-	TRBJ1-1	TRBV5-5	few	TGTGCCAGCAGCTTCCCCCAGAACACTGAAGCTTTCTTT	CASSFPQNTEAFF
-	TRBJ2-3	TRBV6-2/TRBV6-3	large	TGTGCCAGCAGTCTGATCCGGCGGCTCAGCACAGATACGCAGTATTTT	CASSLIRRLSTDTQYF
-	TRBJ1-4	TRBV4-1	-	TGCGCCAGCAGCCAACTGAAGGGGCCGAGTTATGAAAAACTGTTTTTT	CASSQLKGPSYEKLFF
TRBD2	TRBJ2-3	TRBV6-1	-	TGTGCCAGCGGGGAGGGGCTAGCGGGAGTAGATACGCAGTATTTT	CASGEGLAGVDTQYF
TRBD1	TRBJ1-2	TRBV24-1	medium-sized	TGTGCCACCAGTGATTTTGACAGGGGAGGGTATGGCTACACCTTC	CATSDFDRGGYGYTF
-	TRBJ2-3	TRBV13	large	TGTGCCAGCAGCTTAGAAGGGGGGGGGGCGACGCAGTATTTT	CASSLEGGGATQYF
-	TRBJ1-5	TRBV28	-	TGTGCCCGTGGGATGGAGGGCAATCAGCCCCAGCATTTT	CARGMEGNQPQHF
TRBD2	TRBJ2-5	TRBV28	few	TGTGCCAGCAGTCCCTGGACTAGCGGGGAAGGTGTAGAGACCCAGTACTTC	CASSPWTSGEGVETQYF
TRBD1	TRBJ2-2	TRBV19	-	TGTGCCAGTAATTCAGGGACAGAACACACCGGGGAGCTGTTTTTT	CASNSGTEHTGELFF
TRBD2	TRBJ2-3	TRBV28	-	TGTGCCAGCAGTGCCGCTAGCGGGGTACCCGGCACAGATACGCAGTATTTT	CASSAASGVPGTDTQYF
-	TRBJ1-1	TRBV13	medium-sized	TGTGCCAGCAGCTTAGAGGGGGGGGGAATTGAAGCTTTCTTT	CASSLEGGGIEAFF
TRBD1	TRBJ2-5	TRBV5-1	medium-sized	TGCGCCAGCAGGGGACAGGGGATATCGGAGACCCAGTACTTC	CASRGQGISETQYF
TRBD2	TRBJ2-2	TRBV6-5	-	TGTGCCAGCGGGGAGGGGCTAGCGGCCGGCGACGCGAACACCGGGGAGCTGTTTTTT	CASGEGLAAGDANTGELFF
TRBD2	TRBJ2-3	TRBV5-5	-	TGTGCCAGCAGCTTGGTGCTAGCGGGAGTAGATACGCAGTATTTT	CASSLVLAGVDTQYF
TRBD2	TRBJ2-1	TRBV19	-	TGTGCCAGTAGCCCGGACACCGGGACTAGCGGGATCTTCTCCTACAATGAGCAGTTCTTC	CASSPDTGTSGIFSYNEQFF
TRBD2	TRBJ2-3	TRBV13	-	TGTGCCAGCAGCTTAGAAGGTAGCGGGAGGACAGATACGCAGTATTTT	CASSLEGSGRTDTQYF
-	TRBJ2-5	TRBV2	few	TGTGCCAGCAGTGAGGCTAAGAAGACCCAGTACTTC	CASSEAKKTQYF
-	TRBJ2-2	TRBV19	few	TGTGCCAGCGTAGGACAGTCAAACACCGGGGAGCTGTTTTTT	CASVGQSNTGELFF
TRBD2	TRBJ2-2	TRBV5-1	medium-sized	TGCGCCAGCAGCTTTGGAGCGGGAGGGGGCACCGGGGAGCTGTTTTTT	CASSFGAGGGTGELFF
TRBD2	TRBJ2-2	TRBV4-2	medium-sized	TGTGCCAGCAGCCAAGGGGCAAGCGGGAGAAAAACCGGGGAGCTGTTTTTT	CASSQGASGRKTGELFF
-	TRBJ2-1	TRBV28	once	TGTGCCAGCAGTCACCCCCCCATGGGTCCTTTCTACAATGAGCAGTTCTTC	CASSHPPMGPFYNEQFF
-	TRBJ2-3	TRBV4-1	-	TGCGCCAGCAGCCAAGAATGGGTATCGGGGGCCTACTTACCTAGCACAGATACGCAGTATTTT	CASSQEWVSGAYLPSTDTQYF
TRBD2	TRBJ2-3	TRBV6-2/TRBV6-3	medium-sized	TGTGCCAGCAGTTGGACTAGCGAGACAGATACGCAGTATTTT	CASSWTSETDTQYF
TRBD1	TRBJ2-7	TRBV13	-	TGTGCCAGCAGCGAGGAGGGACAGGGGGCAAAACAGTACTTC	CASSEEGQGAKQYF
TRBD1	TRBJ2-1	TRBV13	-	TGTGCCAGCAGCTGGACAGGGGTCAGTGGGAATGAGCAGTTCTTC	CASSWTGVSGNEQFF
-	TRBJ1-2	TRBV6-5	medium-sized	TGTGCCAGCAGTTCTCTGGGCCCAAACTATGGCTACACCTTC	CASSSLGPNYGYTF
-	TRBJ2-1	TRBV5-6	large	TGTGCCAGCAGCTTGGGTCTAGCGAGCAATGAGCAGTTCTTC	CASSLGLASNEQFF
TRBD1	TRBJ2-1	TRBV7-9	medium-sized	TGTGCCAGCAGCTGGACAGGGGTCGATGAGCAGTTCTTC	CASSWTGVDEQFF
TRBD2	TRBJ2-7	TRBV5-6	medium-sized	TGTGCCAGCAGGCTGGGACTAGCGGGGGGCGAGCAGTACTTC	CASRLGLAGGEQYF
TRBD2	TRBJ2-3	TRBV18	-	TGTGCCAGCTGGCCGGGACTAGCGGGAGTAGATACGCAGTATTTT	CASWPGLAGVDTQYF
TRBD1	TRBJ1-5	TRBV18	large	TGTGCCAGCTCACCAGGGACAGATGATAGCAATCAGCCCCAGCATTTT	CASSPGTDDSNQPQHF
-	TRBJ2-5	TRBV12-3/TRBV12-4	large	TGTGCCAGCACTTTCCAGGGGTCGGAGACCCAGTACTTC	CASTFQGSETQYF
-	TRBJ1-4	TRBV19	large	TGTGCCAGTAGTATAGATGGACAGTACCCTAATGAAAAACTGTTTTTT	CASSIDGQYPNEKLFF
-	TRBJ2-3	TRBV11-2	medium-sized	TGTGCCAGCAGCTTAGAGAGCACAGATACGCAGTATTTT	CASSLESTDTQYF
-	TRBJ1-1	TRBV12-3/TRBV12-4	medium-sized	TGTGCCAGCAGTTTTGGGGGCGAGACTGAAGCTTTCTTT	CASSFGGETEAFF
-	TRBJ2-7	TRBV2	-	TGTGCCAGCACCCTGGGTGGAACACTCCCGGGGGAGCAGTACTTC	CASTLGGTLPGEQYF
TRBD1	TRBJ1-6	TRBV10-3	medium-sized	TGTGCCATCGGTCCGGGACAGGGAGTAGGCCTCCACTTT	CAIGPGQGVGLHF
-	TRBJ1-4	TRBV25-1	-	TGTGCCAGCAAGCAAGGGAGTGAAAAACTGTTTTTT	CASKQGSEKLFF
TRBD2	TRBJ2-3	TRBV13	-	TGTGCCAGCAGCCGTTATATTAAACTAGCGGGGGCAGGAGATACGCAGTATTTT	CASSRYIKLAGAGDTQYF
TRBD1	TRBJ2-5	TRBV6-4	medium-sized	TGTGCCAGCAGTGCGACAGGGGGCATGGAGACCCAGTACTTC	CASSATGGMETQYF
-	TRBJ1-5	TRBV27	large	TGTGCCAGCAGTTTAGCAGGGCGGGAATATCAGCCCCAGCATTTT	CASSLAGREYQPQHF
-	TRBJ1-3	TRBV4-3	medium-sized	TGCGCCAGCAGCCAAGAGTTGGACTCCGGCGGTCGAAACACCATATATTTT	CASSQELDSGGRNTIYF
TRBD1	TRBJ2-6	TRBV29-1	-	TGCAGCGTTGGACAGGGGTCATGCTCTGGGGCCAACGTCCTGACTTTC	CSVGQGSCSGANVLTF
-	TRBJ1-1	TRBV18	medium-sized	TGTGCCAGCTCACCAGTACAAAACACTGAAGCTTTCTTT	CASSPVQNTEAFF
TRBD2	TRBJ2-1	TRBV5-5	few	TGTGCCAGCAGCTTGGGTCTAGCGGGGGGAAATGAGCAGTTCTTC	CASSLGLAGGNEQFF
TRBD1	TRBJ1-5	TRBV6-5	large	TGTGCCAGCAGTTATGGGACAGGGCGGCAGCCCCAGCATTTT	CASSYGTGRQPQHF
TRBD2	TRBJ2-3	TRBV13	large	TGTGCCAGCAGCCGTTATATTAAACTAGCGGGGGAAAACACAGATACGCAGTATTTT	CASSRYIKLAGENTDTQYF